A selection of T cell receptor beta chains follows, all from one sample in a study of identical twins. TCRdb processed the 5' RACE reads anew with MiXCR; each CDR3 protein has one entry. The table lists 250,000 or so distinct CDR3 sequences, about 8% of them singletons. The same specimen was also included in a second study, on yellow fever vaccine responses in identical twins.

Sequences were obtained from CD8+ T cells sorted from blood. The receptors derive from a young woman in good health. CDR3s include the opening cysteine and the closing phenylalanine or tryptophan.

v_gene,j_gene,CDR3aa
TRBV12-3/TRBV12-4,TRBJ1-1,CASSANTEAFF
TRBV6-1,TRBJ2-7,CASSEDRVLAGFYEQYF
TRBV14,TRBJ1-2,CASSQPGQSYGYTF
TRBV5-6,TRBJ2-3,CASSLVRGGPDTQYF
TRBV6-5,TRBJ2-5,CASSFRQGGETQYF
TRBV15,TRBJ2-1,CATRETAVNEQFF
TRBV9,TRBJ1-5,CASSVDNSNQPQHF
TRBV6-5,TRBJ2-5,CASSALEETQYF
TRBV4-3,TRBJ1-1,CASSQDYRLDTEAFF
TRBV4-3,TRBJ2-7,CASSQGLATFAYEQYF
TRBV5-1,TRBJ1-4,CASRGEKLFF
TRBV28,TRBJ2-7,CASSPSTGLSSYEQYF
TRBV2,TRBJ2-1,CASSKPGTGVGNEQFF
TRBV19,TRBJ1-1,CASTINPGQGRRTEAFF
TRBV20-1,TRBJ2-7,CSAPDSGRNSYEQYF
TRBV12-3/TRBV12-4,TRBJ2-7,CASSLWPYEQYF
TRBV3-1,TRBJ2-7,CASSQVQAGAYEQYF
TRBV20-1,TRBJ2-7,CSARDSGQPYEQYF
TRBV7-6,TRBJ2-7,CASSLAETYEQYF
TRBV11-1,TRBJ2-7,CASSSLAASYEQYF
TRBV11-2,TRBJ2-7,CASRNDWAVGQNYEQYF
TRBV4-3,TRBJ2-7,CASSHTTSGIDEQYF
TRBV7-9,TRBJ2-5,CASSRSPGAQETQYF
TRBV2,TRBJ1-5,CASNGATSNQPQHF
TRBV28,TRBJ2-7,CASSPNAPEQGARGEQYF
TRBV5-1,TRBJ2-1,CASSPAVGGGSYNEQFF
TRBV5-1,TRBJ2-3,CASAPERDSPSDTQYF
TRBV29-1,TRBJ1-5,CSVIEGQGAEPQHF
TRBV7-8,TRBJ1-3,CASSLGPGISGNTIYF
TRBV11-2,TRBJ2-4,CASSSPPDQAKNIQYF
TRBV12-3/TRBV12-4,TRBJ1-3,CASRGGTKSRPGNTIYF
TRBV28,TRBJ2-2,CASSLSYRDKNTGELFF
TRBV20-1,TRBJ2-2,CSAPHPQRDRVITGELFF
TRBV7-8,TRBJ2-7,CASSPDRVADEQYF
TRBV12-3/TRBV12-4,TRBJ2-2,CASSFPANTGELFF
TRBV15,TRBJ2-5,CATSGAGYQETQYF
TRBV27,TRBJ2-3,CASSLTSGSVWDTQYF
TRBV7-9,TRBJ2-1,CASSSLAGDSYNEQFF
TRBV12-3/TRBV12-4,TRBJ2-2,CASSFGGPGHTGELFF
TRBV4-3,TRBJ2-7,CASSQDTSGLNEQYF
TRBV4-3,TRBJ1-2,CASSQDRQYSYGYTF
TRBV7-3,TRBJ1-1,CASSLTGGINTEAFF
TRBV29-1,TRBJ2-7,CSVEVGTQTYEQYF
TRBV4-2,TRBJ2-7,CASSSGSFCEQYF
TRBV7-2,TRBJ2-7,CASALAYEQYF
TRBV29-1,TRBJ2-5,CSVQATPQETQYF
TRBV7-2,TRBJ2-2,CATHGGRGDTGELFF
TRBV28,TRBJ2-7,CASRMGAGYHEQYF
TRBV20-1,TRBJ2-1,CSARDGLVGPYNEQFF
TRBV20-1,TRBJ2-7,CSATDAGTGIYEQYF